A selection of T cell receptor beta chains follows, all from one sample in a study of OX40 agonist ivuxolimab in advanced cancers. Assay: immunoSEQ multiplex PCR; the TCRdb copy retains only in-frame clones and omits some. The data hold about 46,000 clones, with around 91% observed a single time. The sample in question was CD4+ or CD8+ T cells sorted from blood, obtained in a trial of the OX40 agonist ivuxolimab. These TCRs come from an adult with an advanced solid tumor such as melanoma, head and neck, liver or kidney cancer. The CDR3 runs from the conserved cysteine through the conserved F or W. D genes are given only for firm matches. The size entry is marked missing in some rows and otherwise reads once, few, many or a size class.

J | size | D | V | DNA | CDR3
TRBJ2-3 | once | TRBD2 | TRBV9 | TGTGCCAGCAGCGTCTCGACTAGCGGGAGTAGCACAGATACGCAGTATTTT | CASSVSTSGSSTDTQYF
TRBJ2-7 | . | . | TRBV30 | TGTGCCGCATTACGTAGGACAAGAATCTCCTACGAGCAGTACTTC | CAALRRTRISYEQYF
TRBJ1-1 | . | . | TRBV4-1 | TGCGCCAGCAGCCATAGGATCCAGGGTTACACTGAAGCTTTCTTT | CASSHRIQGYTEAFF
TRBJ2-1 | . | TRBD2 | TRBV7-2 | TGTGCCAGCAGCTTGACTAGCGGACCCTACAATGAGCAGTTCTTC | CASSLTSGPYNEQFF
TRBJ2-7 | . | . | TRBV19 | TGTGCCAGTGGCCCGGGTGCCGGGTACGAGCAGTACTTC | CASGPGAGYEQYF
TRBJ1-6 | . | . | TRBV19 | TGTGCCAGTAGTCTACAGGGATTTGATTCACCCCTCCACTTT | CASSLQGFDSPLHF
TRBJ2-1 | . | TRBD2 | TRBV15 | TGTGCCACCAGCAGAGATCCACGGGAGGGATACAATGAGCAGTTCTTC | CATSRDPREGYNEQFF
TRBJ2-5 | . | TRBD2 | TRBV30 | TGTGCCTGGAACGGGGGGGGTTTACAGACCCAGTACTTC | CAWNGGGLQTQYF
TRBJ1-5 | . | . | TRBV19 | TGTGCCAGTAGTATAGTGGGGTATAGCAATCAGCCCCAGCATTTT | CASSIVGYSNQPQHF
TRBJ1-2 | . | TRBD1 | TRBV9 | TGTGCCAGCAGCGCCGGAGGGACAGCCCTCTACTATGGCTACACCTTC | CASSAGGTALYYGYTF
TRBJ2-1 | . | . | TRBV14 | TGTGCCAGCAGCTACGGATACAATGAGCAGTTCTTC | CASSYGYNEQFF
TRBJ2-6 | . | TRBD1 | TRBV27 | TGTGCCAGCAGTCTATATGGACCCTGGGACAGCGCCAGCGGAAGCTCTGGGGCCAACGTCCTGACTTTC | CASSLYGPWDSASGSSGANVLTF
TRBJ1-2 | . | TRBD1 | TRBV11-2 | TGTGCCAGCAGCGAGGACAGGGGTGACTATGGCTACACCTTC | CASSEDRGDYGYTF
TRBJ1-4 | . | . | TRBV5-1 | TGCGCCAGCAGCTTGATCGGACAAGACGAAAAACTGTTTTTT | CASSLIGQDEKLFF
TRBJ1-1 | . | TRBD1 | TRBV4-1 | TGCGCCAGCAGCCGGACAGGGAATGTCGCTGAAGCTTTCTTT | CASSRTGNVAEAFF
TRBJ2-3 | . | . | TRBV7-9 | TGTGCCAGCAGCTGGGGGGCAGGCCCTACAGATACGCAGTATTTT | CASSWGAGPTDTQYF
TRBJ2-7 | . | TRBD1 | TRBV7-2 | TGTGCCAGCAGCTTACTTGGCGGGACAGGGTTCCACGAGCAGTACTTC | CASSLLGGTGFHEQYF
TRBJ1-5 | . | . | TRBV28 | TGTGCCAGCCGTGGACCGATTAGCAATCAGCCCCAGCATTTT | CASRGPISNQPQHF
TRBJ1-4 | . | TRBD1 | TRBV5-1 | TGCGCCAGCAGCTTGAACGAGAGGGACAGCAGGGAAAAACTGTTTTTT | CASSLNERDSREKLFF
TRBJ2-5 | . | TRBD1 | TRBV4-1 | TGCGCCAGCAGCCAAGACCGGACAGGGTGGTATGAGCAGTACTTC | CASSQDRTGWYEQYF
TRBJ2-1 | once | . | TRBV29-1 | TGCAGCGTTATCCACGCCGGGAGCTCCTACAATGAGCAGTTCTTC | CSVIHAGSSYNEQFF
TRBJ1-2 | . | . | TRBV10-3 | TGTGCCATCATGAAAACAGCTAACTATGGCTACACCTTC | CAIMKTANYGYTF
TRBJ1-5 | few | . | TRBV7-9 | TGTGCCAGCAGCTCCGCGGGGAATCAGCCCCAGCATTTT | CASSSAGNQPQHF
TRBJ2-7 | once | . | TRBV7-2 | TGTGCCAGCAGCCTTTGGGCCCCCTACGAGCAGTACTTC | CASSLWAPYEQYF
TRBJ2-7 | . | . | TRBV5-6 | TGTGCCAGCAGCTTCTCCGGGATCCCATCCTACGAGCAGTACTTC | CASSFSGIPSYEQYF
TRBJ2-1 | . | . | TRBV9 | TGTGCCAGCAGCGGGACCGACAGGACGGTCGGGTTAGAGCAGTTCTTC | CASSGTDRTVGLEQFF
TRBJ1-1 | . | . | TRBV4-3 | TGCGCCAGCAGCCAAGCAAGGGGGAACACTGAAGCTTTCTTT | CASSQARGNTEAFF
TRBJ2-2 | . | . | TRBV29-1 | TGCAGCGCCCCGGACTATTTGAACACCGGGGAGCTGTTTTTT | CSAPDYLNTGELFF
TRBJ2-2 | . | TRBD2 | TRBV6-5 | TGTGCCAGCAGTTACACTAGCGGACACACCGGGGAGCTGTTTTTT | CASSYTSGHTGELFF
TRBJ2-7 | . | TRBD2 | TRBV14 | TGTGCCAGCAGCCAAGGGCTAGCGGGCGAGCAGTACTTC | CASSQGLAGEQYF
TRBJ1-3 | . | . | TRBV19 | TGTGCCAGTAGTATTCGCGAGGGGGGGAACACCATATATTTT | CASSIREGGNTIYF
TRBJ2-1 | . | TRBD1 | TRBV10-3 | TGTGCCATCAGTTCGCCCTCGGGGACAGGGAAATTGTACAATGAGCAGTTCTTC | CAISSPSGTGKLYNEQFF
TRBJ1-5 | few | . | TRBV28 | TGTGCCAGCAGTTTAGAAACCGTTGCGGATCAGCCCCAGCATTTT | CASSLETVADQPQHF
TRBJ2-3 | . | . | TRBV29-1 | TGCAGCGTTGAATGGCTAGCTAGCACAGATACGCAGTATTTT | CSVEWLASTDTQYF
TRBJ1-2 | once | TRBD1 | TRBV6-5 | TGTGCCAGCAGTAACACAGGGGGGCTATCCTATGGCTACACCTTC | CASSNTGGLSYGYTF
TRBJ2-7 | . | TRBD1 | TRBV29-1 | TGCAGCGTTGAAGGGGGACAGTCCTACGAGCAGTACTTC | CSVEGGQSYEQYF
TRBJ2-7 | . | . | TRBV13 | TGTGCCAGCAGCCTCGGGGGTCGTAGTGAGCAGTACTTC | CASSLGGRSEQYF
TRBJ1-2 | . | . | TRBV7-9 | TGTGCCAGCAGCTTGGGTACAGGGTCTTATGGCTACACCTTC | CASSLGTGSYGYTF
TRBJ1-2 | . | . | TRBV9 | TGTGCCAGCAGCGTAGGCGGGGGCGACTATGGCTACACCTTC | CASSVGGGDYGYTF
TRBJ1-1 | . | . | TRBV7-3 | TGTGCCAGCAGCCCTGGCGGAGGTCGGACTGAAGCTTTCTTT | CASSPGGGRTEAFF
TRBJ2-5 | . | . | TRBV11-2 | TGTGCCAGCAGCTTAAACGGTCAGGGCAAAGAGACCCAGTACTTC | CASSLNGQGKETQYF
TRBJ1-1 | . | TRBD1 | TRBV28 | TGTGCCAGCAGTTCAGACAGGGTCACTGAAGCTTTCTTT | CASSSDRVTEAFF
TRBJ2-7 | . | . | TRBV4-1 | TGCGCCAGCAGCCACCAAGGAGGGGGATACGAGCAGTACTTC | CASSHQGGGYEQYF
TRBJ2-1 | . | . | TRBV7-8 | TGTGCCAGCAGCCTCGGAGGGGATTGGACCTACAATGAGCAGTTCTTC | CASSLGGDWTYNEQFF
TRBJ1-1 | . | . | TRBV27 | TGTGCCAGCAGTTTGAGGGGAAACACTGAAGCTTTCTTT | CASSLRGNTEAFF
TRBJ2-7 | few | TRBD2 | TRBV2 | TGTGCCAGCAGGTACCTAGCGGCGGCCTCCTACGAGCAGTACTTC | CASRYLAAASYEQYF
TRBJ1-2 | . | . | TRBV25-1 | TGTGCCAGCAGTGAATGGGGGGAAGGCTATGGCTACACCTTC | CASSEWGEGYGYTF
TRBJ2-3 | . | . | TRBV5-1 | TGCGCCAGCAGCTTGGCTGACGCCTCTAGCACAGATACGCAGTATTTT | CASSLADASSTDTQYF
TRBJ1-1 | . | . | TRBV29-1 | TGCAGCGTTGTGGTGAACACTGAAGCTTTCTTT | CSVVVNTEAFF
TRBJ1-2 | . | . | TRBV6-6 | TGTGCCAGCAGTTCTGACCAAGATGGGGGCTACACCTTC | CASSSDQDGGYTF
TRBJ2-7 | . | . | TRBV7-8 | TGTGCCAGCAGCTTTATAGGGGGCGAGCAGTACTTC | CASSFIGGEQYF
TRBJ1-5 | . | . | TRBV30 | TGTGCCTGGAGCTCGGCGGCGGGTGAAAATCAGCCCCAGCATTTT | CAWSSAAGENQPQHF
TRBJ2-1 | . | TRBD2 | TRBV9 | TGTGCCAGCAGCGTAGGCCCCCAGGCCCCACATACTAGCGGGAACTACAATGAGCAGTTCTTC | CASSVGPQAPHTSGNYNEQFF
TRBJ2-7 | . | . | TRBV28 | TGTGCCAGCAGAGTTGGGCTCCTCTACGAGCAGTACTTC | CASRVGLLYEQYF
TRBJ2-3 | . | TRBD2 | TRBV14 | TGTGCCAGCAGCCAAGTCTCCGGACTAGCGGGGTTCACAGATACGCAGTATTTT | CASSQVSGLAGFTDTQYF
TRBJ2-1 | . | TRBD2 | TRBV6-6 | TGTGCCAGCAGTCCGACACTAGCGGGAGCAGTAAATGAGCAGTTCTTC | CASSPTLAGAVNEQFF
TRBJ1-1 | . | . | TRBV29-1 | TGCAGCGTCCCCGGGGCAGGTGAAGCTTTCTTT | CSVPGAGEAFF